This TCR beta chain was obtained from a study of blood T cell repertoires in COVID-19. For the study at large: Researchers got acute and convalescent COVID-19 samples from the United States, Italy and Spain. T cells, B-cell-depleted T cells, or PBMCs provided the cDNA or gDNA that served as material.

The CDR3 contains 13 residues. Germline CDR1 and CDR2: SGHNT and YENEEA. Trimming removed 1 base at V and 0 bases at J, with 3 bases between. TCRdb's table, derived via immunoSEQ multiplex PCR, lists solely in-frame clones and lacks some. In the table there are roughly 200,000 clones, 89% of which are singletons. The genes are TRBV11-3 and TRBJ1-1; D uncertain. Sequencing was done on a sample of PBMCs or T cells enriched from blood (not recorded which). This sequence originates from a woman in her thirties or forties with acute COVID-19. The CDR3 nucleotides read TGTGCCAGCAGCTTAGCCGTGAACACTGAAGCTTTCTTT. It specifies CASSLAVNTEAFF.